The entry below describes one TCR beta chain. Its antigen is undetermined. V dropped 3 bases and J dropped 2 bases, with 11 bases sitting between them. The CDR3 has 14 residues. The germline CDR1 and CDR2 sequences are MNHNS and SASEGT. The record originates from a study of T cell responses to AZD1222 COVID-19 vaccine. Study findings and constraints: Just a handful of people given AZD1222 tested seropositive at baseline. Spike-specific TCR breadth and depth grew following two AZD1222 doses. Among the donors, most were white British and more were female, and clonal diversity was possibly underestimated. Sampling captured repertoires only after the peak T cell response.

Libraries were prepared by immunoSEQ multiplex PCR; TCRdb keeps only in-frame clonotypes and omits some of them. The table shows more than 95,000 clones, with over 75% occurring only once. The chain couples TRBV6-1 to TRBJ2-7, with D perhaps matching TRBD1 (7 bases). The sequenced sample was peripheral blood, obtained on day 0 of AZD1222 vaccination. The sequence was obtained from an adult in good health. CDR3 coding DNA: TGTGCCAGCAGTGATCAGGGGGGAGCCTACGAGCAGTACTTC. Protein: CASSDQGGAYEQYF.